Listed below are T cell receptor beta chains from one sample, sequenced in a study of cytotoxic CD8 clonotypes in ibrutinib-treated CLL. Libraries were prepared by immunoSEQ multiplex PCR; TCRdb keeps only in-frame clonotypes and omits some of them. This table holds about 160,000 clones, roughly 86% found once. The source was PBMCs, collected after 12 months of ibrutinib treatment. The receptor set was obtained from a human donor with chronic lymphocytic leukemia. The CDR3 runs from the conserved cysteine through the conserved F or W. Fields, in order: clone size, CDR3 length, J gene, D gene, V gene, CDR3 protein, CDR3 DNA. The D gene is left open where the match is weak. Size is stated for part of the rows, as once, few or many counts, or as a class when the clone is expanded.

clone size: .
CDR3 length: 15
J gene: TRBJ1-4
D gene: .
V gene: TRBV7-9
CDR3 protein: CASSLGYKENEKLFF
CDR3 DNA: TGTGCCAGCAGTCTAGGTTACAAGGAGAATGAAAAACTGTTTTTT

clone size: .
CDR3 length: 17
J gene: TRBJ2-7
D gene: .
V gene: TRBV5-5
CDR3 protein: CASSREERAAGAYEQYF
CDR3 DNA: TGTGCCAGCAGCAGGGAGGAGCGGGCGGCAGGGGCCTACGAGCAGTACTTC

clone size: .
CDR3 length: 13
J gene: TRBJ2-7
D gene: .
V gene: TRBV29-1
CDR3 protein: CGVEVDTIAEQYF
CDR3 DNA: TGCGGCGTTGAAGTGGACACCATCGCCGAGCAGTACTTC

clone size: .
CDR3 length: 15
J gene: TRBJ2-3
D gene: TRBD2
V gene: TRBV4-3
CDR3 protein: CASSHSAGGHNTQYF
CDR3 DNA: TGCGCCAGCAGCCACTCTGCGGGGGGCCACAATACGCAGTATTTT

clone size: .
CDR3 length: 14
J gene: TRBJ2-7
D gene: TRBD1
V gene: TRBV29-1
CDR3 protein: CSVGPGTGPYEQYF
CDR3 DNA: TGCAGCGTTGGTCCCGGGACAGGGCCCTACGAGCAGTACTTC

clone size: .
CDR3 length: 14
J gene: TRBJ1-2
D gene: .
V gene: TRBV27
CDR3 protein: CASSFKAENYGYTF
CDR3 DNA: TGTGCCAGCAGTTTTAAGGCAGAGAACTATGGCTACACCTTC

clone size: .
CDR3 length: 15
J gene: TRBJ2-1
D gene: .
V gene: TRBV7-2
CDR3 protein: CASTQMGYLSNEQFF
CDR3 DNA: TGTGCCAGCACCCAAATGGGCTACCTTTCCAATGAGCAGTTCTTC

clone size: .
CDR3 length: 17
J gene: TRBJ2-1
D gene: TRBD2
V gene: TRBV19
CDR3 protein: CASSPRLADRPAVRKFF
CDR3 DNA: TGTGCCAGTAGTCCGCGACTAGCGGACCGACCCGCAGTGAGAAAGTTCTTC

clone size: .
CDR3 length: 13
J gene: TRBJ2-3
D gene: .
V gene: TRBV9
CDR3 protein: CASSVGSTDTQYF
CDR3 DNA: TGTGCCAGCAGCGTAGGTAGCACAGATACGCAGTATTTT

clone size: few
CDR3 length: 14
J gene: TRBJ2-5
D gene: .
V gene: TRBV5-6
CDR3 protein: CASSFWGRAETQYF
CDR3 DNA: TGTGCCAGCAGCTTTTGGGGCAGGGCGGAGACCCAGTACTTC

clone size: .
CDR3 length: 17
J gene: TRBJ1-3
D gene: .
V gene: TRBV2
CDR3 protein: CASSEQGGYYSGNTIYF
CDR3 DNA: TGTGCCAGCAGTGAACAGGGCGGATACTACTCTGGAAACACCATATATTTT

clone size: .
CDR3 length: 14
J gene: TRBJ1-5
D gene: TRBD1
V gene: TRBV10-3
CDR3 protein: CAISEYTGGQPQHF
CDR3 DNA: TGTGCCATCAGTGAGTATACAGGGGGTCAGCCCCAGCATTTT

clone size: once
CDR3 length: 15
J gene: TRBJ2-7
D gene: .
V gene: TRBV7-9
CDR3 protein: CASSLEGGSTYEQYF
CDR3 DNA: TGTGCCAGCAGCTTAGAGGGGGGCAGTACCTACGAGCAGTACTTC

clone size: .
CDR3 length: 15
J gene: TRBJ2-5
D gene: .
V gene: TRBV19
CDR3 protein: CASSGWQRNQETQYF
CDR3 DNA: TGTGCCAGTAGTGGGTGGCAGCGCAACCAAGAGACCCAGTACTTC

clone size: .
CDR3 length: 14
J gene: TRBJ2-2
D gene: TRBD1
V gene: TRBV29-1
CDR3 protein: CSVRQGGVGGELFF
CDR3 DNA: TGCAGCGTCCGGCAAGGGGGCGTGGGCGGGGAGCTGTTTTTT

clone size: few
CDR3 length: 13
J gene: TRBJ2-7
D gene: .
V gene: TRBV18
CDR3 protein: CASSPLGHGRLLF
CDR3 DNA: TGTGCCAGCTCACCCTTGGGACACGGCCGCCTCCTATTT

clone size: .
CDR3 length: 15
J gene: TRBJ2-7
D gene: .
V gene: TRBV5-6
CDR3 protein: CASSSYTLFSYEQYF
CDR3 DNA: TGTGCCAGCAGCTCCTACACCTTATTCTCCTACGAGCAGTACTTC

clone size: .
CDR3 length: 16
J gene: TRBJ1-1
D gene: .
V gene: TRBV19
CDR3 protein: CASSIARGTRTAEAFF
CDR3 DNA: TGTGCCAGTAGTATAGCTCGGGGCACCAGAACGGCTGAAGCTTTCTTT

clone size: .
CDR3 length: 15
J gene: TRBJ1-6
D gene: TRBD1
V gene: TRBV6-5
CDR3 protein: CASSYSEGQGSPLHF
CDR3 DNA: TGTGCCAGCAGTTACTCCGAGGGACAGGGCTCACCCCTCCACTTT

clone size: .
CDR3 length: 14
J gene: TRBJ2-7
D gene: .
V gene: TRBV4-2
CDR3 protein: CASSQDYTGYEQYF
CDR3 DNA: TGTGCCAGCAGCCAAGATTACACAGGCTACGAGCAGTACTTC

clone size: .
CDR3 length: 12
J gene: TRBJ2-7
D gene: .
V gene: TRBV15
CDR3 protein: CATSRNAYEQYF
CDR3 DNA: TGTGCCACCAGCAGAAACGCATACGAGCAGTACTTC

clone size: .
CDR3 length: 15
J gene: TRBJ1-4
D gene: .
V gene: TRBV28
CDR3 protein: CASSPGGGINEKLFF
CDR3 DNA: TGTGCCAGCAGTCCGGGGGGAGGGATTAATGAAAAACTGTTTTTT

clone size: many
CDR3 length: 16
J gene: TRBJ1-5
D gene: .
V gene: TRBV6-1
CDR3 protein: CASSELGQHSNQPQHF
CDR3 DNA: TGTGCCAGCAGTGAACTGGGACAACATAGCAATCAGCCCCAGCATTTT

clone size: .
CDR3 length: 15
J gene: TRBJ1-5
D gene: .
V gene: TRBV2
CDR3 protein: CASSGRTASNQPQHF
CDR3 DNA: TGTGCCAGCAGCGGACGGACGGCTAGCAATCAGCCCCAGCATTTT

clone size: .
CDR3 length: 17
J gene: TRBJ1-3
D gene: .
V gene: TRBV18
CDR3 protein: CASSPISGRNSGNTIYF
CDR3 DNA: TGTGCCAGCTCACCTATTTCTGGACGGAACTCTGGAAACACCATATATTTT

clone size: .
CDR3 length: 15
J gene: TRBJ1-5
D gene: .
V gene: TRBV27
CDR3 protein: CASSFPRVSNQPQHF
CDR3 DNA: TGTGCCAGCAGTTTCCCACGGGTTAGCAATCAGCCCCAGCATTTT

clone size: many
CDR3 length: 13
J gene: TRBJ1-6
D gene: .
V gene: TRBV9
CDR3 protein: CASTEERNSPLHF
CDR3 DNA: TGTGCCAGCACCGAGGAACGGAATTCACCCCTCCACTTT

clone size: .
CDR3 length: 18
J gene: TRBJ2-5
D gene: TRBD2
V gene: TRBV5-6
CDR3 protein: CASSFGTSGRRRGETQYF
CDR3 DNA: TGTGCCAGCAGCTTCGGGACTAGCGGGAGACGGCGTGGAGAGACCCAGTACTTC

clone size: few
CDR3 length: 16
J gene: TRBJ2-3
D gene: .
V gene: TRBV13
CDR3 protein: CASSLGPTGSTDTQYF
CDR3 DNA: TGTGCCAGCAGCTTAGGCCCCACGGGGTCCACAGATACGCAGTATTTT

clone size: .
CDR3 length: 15
J gene: TRBJ1-5
D gene: .
V gene: TRBV15
CDR3 protein: CATSRDGQGTQPQHF
CDR3 DNA: TGTGCCACCAGCAGAGATGGCCAGGGAACACAGCCCCAGCATTTT

clone size: .
CDR3 length: 13
J gene: TRBJ2-1
D gene: .
V gene: TRBV7-3
CDR3 protein: CASSFLQGDEQFF
CDR3 DNA: TGTGCCAGCAGCTTCTTACAGGGCGATGAGCAGTTCTTC

clone size: .
CDR3 length: 17
J gene: TRBJ1-1
D gene: .
V gene: TRBV2
CDR3 protein: CASSVYYEQLVNTEAFF
CDR3 DNA: TGTGCCAGCAGTGTTTATTATGAACAGTTAGTGAACACTGAAGCTTTCTTT

clone size: .
CDR3 length: 16
J gene: TRBJ2-5
D gene: TRBD2
V gene: TRBV11-2
CDR3 protein: CASRWGAGGIQETQYF
CDR3 DNA: TGTGCCAGCCGCTGGGGGGCGGGGGGTATTCAAGAGACCCAGTACTTC